In its sample, the clone carrying this TCR beta chain was seen many times. Patients were excluded if they had other autoimmune diseases or uncontrolled infections, and likewise if pregnancy or lactation applied. The CDR3 contains 18 residues. CDR1 and CDR2 (germline): SGHTA, FQGTGA. Germline trimming cut 6 bases from V and 4 bases from J; bases unmatched to any gene: 8. This sample is part of a study of Graves' ophthalmopathy and Graves' hyperthyroidism. On the study more broadly: At the time of initial diagnosis and before any treatment, peripheral blood was collected.

TCR beta CDR3 amplification used RNA transcripts. Scientists carried out first-round RT-PCR using HTBI primers and then a second-round multiplex PCR. TCRdb itself ran the multiplex PCR reads through MiXCR, one entry per CDR3 protein. The sample includes 360,000 or so distinct CDR3 sequences, approximately 16% of them seen just once. This TCR derives from a woman under 30 with Graves' ophthalmopathy. The gene calls are TRBV7-3 and TRBJ2-6, with TRBD2 identical over 14 bases. The sequenced sample consisted of peripheral blood. The CDR3 DNA is TGTGCCAGCAGTCCGGGACTAGCGGGAGCTTGGGGGGCCAACGTCCTGACTTTC. Translation gives CASSPGLAGAWGANVLTF.